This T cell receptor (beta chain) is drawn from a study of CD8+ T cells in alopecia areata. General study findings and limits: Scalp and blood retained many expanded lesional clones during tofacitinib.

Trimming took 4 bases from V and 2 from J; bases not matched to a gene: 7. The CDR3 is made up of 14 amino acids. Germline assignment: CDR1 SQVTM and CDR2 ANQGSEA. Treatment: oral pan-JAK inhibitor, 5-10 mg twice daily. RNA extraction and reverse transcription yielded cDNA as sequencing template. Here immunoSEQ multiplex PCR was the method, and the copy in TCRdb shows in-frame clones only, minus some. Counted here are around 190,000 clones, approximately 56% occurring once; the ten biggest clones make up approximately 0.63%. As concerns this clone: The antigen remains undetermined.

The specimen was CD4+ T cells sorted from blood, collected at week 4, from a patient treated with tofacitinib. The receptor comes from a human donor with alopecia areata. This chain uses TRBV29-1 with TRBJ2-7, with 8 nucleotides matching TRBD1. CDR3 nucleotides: TGCAGCGTTGTAACAGGGGACAGGACCTACGAGCAGTACTTC. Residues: CSVVTGDRTYEQYF.